This T cell receptor (beta chain) is from a study of vaccination effects on CD4 cells after COVID-19. As to this clone: Its antigen is not known.

The germline gives CDR1 SGHVS, CDR2 FQNEAQ. CDR3 size: 13 residues. With 1 base removed from V and 8 bases from J, the gap between germline ends came to 11 bases. Profiling relied on immunoSEQ multiplex PCR, and the TCRdb table lists in-frame clones only, not all of them. The data show 35,000 to 50,000 clones, 70% to 85% seen once. Under the ViraFEST assay, PBMC were stimulated with viral peptide pools so that antigen-specific CD4+ T cells expanded. Sequencing was performed afterwards. Upon completion of 10 to 11 days in culture, CD4+ T cells were isolated. People in the vaccine group had not been infected with SARS-CoV-2 before, and their nucleocapsid antibodies were negative. Half the medium was replaced with IL-2 medium on days 3 and 7.

The TCR originated in a human donor who received a COVID-19 vaccine. This specimen consisted of CD4+ T cells from PBMCs cultured with HCoV-NL63 spike peptides, obtained before COVID-19 vaccination. The rearrangement uses TRBV7-8 and TRBJ1-2; maybe TRBD1 (5 bases). DNA for the CDR3: TGTGCCAGCAGCTTAGGGGGGTCGCCGGGCTACACCTTC. This encodes CASSLGGSPGYTF.